The 19 T cell receptor beta chains given below trace back to one sample, sequenced in a study of cytomegalovirus exposure and HLA in healthy donors. The primer mix had 60 Vbeta and 13 Jbeta primers. Clones were read by immunoSEQ multiplex PCR, and TCRdb kept only the in-frame ones, dropping some. The table includes roughly 120,000 clones, 65% to 85% detected once. The sequenced sample was PBMCs. The origin of the receptors is a man in his fifties in good health and CMV-seronegative.

This rearrangement joins TRBV6-5 to TRBJ2-1, with a tentative D call TRBD2 (6 bases). This CDR3 spans 13 amino acids. Trimming left V 6 bases short and J 3 bases short, with 9 bases between. Looked up from germline, CDR1 is MNHEY and CDR2 is SVGAGI. This CDR3 is CASSPDYYNEQFF. In nucleotides, the CDR3 is TGTGCCAGCAGCCCGGACTACTACAATGAGCAGTTCTTC.

The sample holds one count of this clone. The rearrangement uses TRBV19 and TRBJ1-6, with a weak D call TRBD1 (6 bases). CDR1 LNHDA and CDR2 SQIVND come from the germline V gene (reference sequence). Trimming took off 3 bases at V and 6 bases at J, with 9 bases between the two ends. CDR3 length: 14 amino acids. The CDR3: CASSIRGGNSPLHF. CDR3 sequence (DNA): TGTGCCAGTAGTATCAGAGGGGGTAATTCACCCCTCCACTTT. The full variable domain, completed using reference TRBV19 and TRBJ1-6, is DGGITQSPKYLFRKEGQNVTLSCEQNLNHDAMYWYRQDPGQGLRLIYYSQIVNDFQKGDIAEGYSVSREKKESFPLTVTSAQKNPTAFYLCASSIRGGNSPLHFGNGTRLTVT.

This clone was picked up a small number of times. This chain uses TRBV18 with TRBJ1-5, with TRBD1 as a possible D gene (5 bases). The V and J ends lost 1 base and 1 base respectively, with 8 bases between them. Germline CDR1 is KGHSH and CDR2 is LQKENI. The CDR3 is 15 amino acids. The CDR3 sequence is CASSPQGFSNQPQHF. CDR3 coding DNA: TGTGCCAGCTCACCACAGGGGTTCAGCAATCAGCCCCAGCATTTT.

This rearrangement joins TRBV18 to TRBJ1-3; a weak D match, TRBD1 (6 bases). Germline assignment: CDR1 KGHSH and CDR2 LQKENI. The CDR3 is 14 amino acids. The V end was cut by 4 bases, the J end by 5 bases, with 12 bases between. This CDR3 is CASSLGDTRNTIYF. The CDR3 nucleotides read TGTGCCAGCTCACTGGGGGACACCAGAAACACCATATATTTT.

The rearrangement links TRBV6-1 to TRBJ1-2; D possibly corresponds to TRBD1 (6 bases). Germline V lookup: CDR1 MNHNS, CDR2 SASEGT. The germline V and J ends were trimmed by 3 bases and 0 bases, with 8 bases remaining between them. This CDR3 region has 14 residues. CDR3 sequence: CASSERTANYGYTF. CDR3 DNA: TGTGCCAGCAGTGAGCGGACAGCTAACTATGGCTACACCTTC.

The genes are TRBV7-8 and TRBJ1-4; no clear D gene. The V and J ends lost 2 bases and 4 bases respectively, with 11 bases between them. Germline V gives CDR1 SGHVS, CDR2 FQNEAQ. CDR3 size: 15 residues. As DNA, the CDR3 is TGTGCCAGCAGCTTAACTCGAAATCATAATGAAAAACTGTTTTTT. Translated: CASSLTRNHNEKLFF. The full variable domain, its missing parts supplied by reference TRBV7-8 and TRBJ1-4, is GAGVSQSPRYKVAKRGQDVALRCDPISGHVSLFWYQQALGQGPEFLTYFQNEAQLDKSGLPSDRFFAERPEGSVSTLKIQRTQQEDSAVYLCASSLTRNHNEKLFFGSGTQLSVL.

This chain connects TRBV27 to TRBJ1-5; TRBD1 matches at 7 bases. The CDR3 runs to 17 residues. Germline assignment: CDR1 MNHEY and CDR2 SMNVEV (reference sequence). V lost 5 bases and J lost 5; bases outside the gene matches: 15. Written as DNA, the CDR3 is TGTGCCAGCAGTCCGACCTATACAGGGGATCTGGATCAGCCCCAGCATTTT. This translates into CASSPTYTGDLDQPQHF.

The chain uses TRBV14 and TRBJ2-1, with a weak D call TRBD2 (6 bases). Deletions cut 4 bases from V and 4 bases from J, with 20 bases between. Germline loops: CDR1 SGHDN, CDR2 FVKESK. The CDR3 is 17 amino acids. The CDR3 DNA reads as TGTGCCAGCAGCCGCGACGGAAATAGCGGAGTGTACAATGAGCAGTTCTTC. Encoded protein: CASSRDGNSGVYNEQFF. Full variable domain (remainder filled in from reference TRBV14 and TRBJ2-1): EAGVTQFPSHSVIEKGQTVTLRCDPISGHDNLYWYRRVMGKEIKFLLHFVKESKQDESGMPNNRFLAERTGGTYSTLKVQPAELEDSGVYFCASSRDGNSGVYNEQFFGPGTRLTVL.

The rearrangement links TRBV9 to TRBJ2-7, with D perhaps matching TRBD1 (6 bases). Germline V gene lookup returns CDR1 SGDLS and CDR2 YYNGEE. The CDR3 sequence is 14 residues long. The V and J ends lost 0 bases and 2 bases respectively, with 9 bases between them. The CDR3 region is CASSVGTETYEQYF. The CDR3 region has the DNA TGTGCCAGCAGCGTAGGGACAGAGACCTACGAGCAGTACTTC.

The V call is TRBV4-3, the J call TRBJ2-7; perhaps TRBD1 as D (6 bases). CDR1 LGHNA and CDR2 YSLEER come from the germline V gene. This CDR3 comprises 16 residues. The V gene lost 3 bases and the J gene lost 1 base, with 16 bases spanning the gap. The CDR3 reads CASSQGRGGRSYEQYF. CDR3 in DNA: TGCGCCAGCAGCCAGGGGCGAGGGGGAAGGTCCTACGAGCAGTACTTC.

The chain has TRBV15 and TRBJ1-5; 7 bases are shared with TRBD1. Per the germline V gene, CDR1 is LNHNV and CDR2 is YYDKDF (reference sequence). This CDR3 is built from 17 residues. The junction had 8 bases not matched to a gene; V was cut back by 0 bases and J by 3 bases. Written as DNA, the CDR3 is TGTGCCACCAGCAGAGATCAGGGACAGTCCCCCAATCAGCCCCAGCATTTT. Amino acid sequence: CATSRDQGQSPNQPQHF.

V gene TRBV30 combines with J gene TRBJ2-3; 8 bases line up with TRBD2. CDR1 and CDR2 from the germline V gene are GTSNPN and SVGIG (reference sequence). This CDR3 region has 15 residues. Trimming took 0 bases from V and 3 from J; bases not matched to a gene: 5. The CDR3 DNA sequence: TGTGCCTGGAGTGTACGGGGCGGGGGGACAGATACGCAGTATTTT. Translated, it gives CAWSVRGGGTDTQYF. Using reference TRBV30 and TRBJ2-3 for the parts outside the CDR3, the full variable domain is SQTIHQWPATLVQPVGSPLSLECTVEGTSNPNLYWYRQAAGRGLQLLFYSVGIGQISSEVPQNLSASRPQDRQFILSSKKLLLSDSGFYLCAWSVRGGGTDTQYFGPGTRLTVL.

A few counts support this clone. The rearrangement uses TRBV9 and TRBJ2-2; TRBD1 is a possible D gene (5 bases). This CDR3 is built from 14 residues. Germline assignment: CDR1 SGDLS and CDR2 YYNGEE. V was clipped by 0 bases and J by 6 bases, with 9 bases between them. CDR3 nucleotides: TGTGCCAGCAGCGTAGCATCAGGGTCCGGGGAGCTGTTTTTT. This codes for CASSVASGSGELFF.

The genes are TRBV13 and TRBJ1-1; D is unclear. The germline CDR1 and CDR2 sequences are PRHDT and FYEKMQ (reference sequence). There are 15 residues in the CDR3. V was pared by 1 base and J by 1 base, with 10 bases between. The chain's CDR3 is CASSLVRGRNTEAFF. CDR3 DNA sequence: TGTGCCAGCAGCTTAGTCCGGGGAAGGAACACTGAAGCTTTCTTT.

The genes are TRBV7-8 and TRBJ2-7, with D possibly TRBD1 on 5 matching bases. CDR1 and CDR2 (germline): SGHVS, FQNEAQ. V gave up 5 bases and J gave up 4 bases, with 9 bases separating them. The CDR3 sequence is 12 residues long. DNA of the CDR3: TGTGCCAGCAGCGACCAGGGTTACGAGCAGTACTTC. Amino acids: CASSDQGYEQYF.

V and J are TRBV28 and TRBJ1-5; possible D gene TRBD1, 5 bases. The CDR3 runs 13 residues. Germline V CDR1 and CDR2: MDHEN, SYDVKM. Trimming removed 8 bases from V and 4 bases from J, with 12 bases in between. DNA of the CDR3: TGTGCCAGCGACGGGGGGGGAAATCAGCCCCAGCATTTT. Its protein is CASDGGGNQPQHF.

The rearrangement joins TRBV5-4 to TRBJ2-3, with TRBD1 identical over 11 bases. CDR1 is SGHNT and CDR2 is YYREEE in the germline V gene (reference sequence). This CDR3 region has 17 residues. Trimming removed 3 bases from V and 3 bases from J; junction bases left unmatched: 9. The chain's CDR3 is CASSWNSGTGGTDTQYF. In nucleotides, the CDR3 is TGTGCCAGCAGCTGGAACTCCGGGACAGGGGGGACAGATACGCAGTATTTT.

This rearrangement joins TRBV11-2 to TRBJ2-7; TRBD2 is a possible D gene (5 bases). The CDR3 loop spans 16 amino acids. Looked up from germline, CDR1 is SGHAT and CDR2 is FQNNGV. Between the trimmed V and J ends, which lost 0 bases and 3 bases, there was a span of 15 bases. Here the CDR3 reads CASSLDRTEVFYEQYF. CDR3 DNA: TGTGCCAGCAGCTTAGATCGGACGGAGGTCTTCTACGAGCAGTACTTC. The variable domain in full, with the rest retrieved from reference TRBV11-2 and TRBJ2-7, is EAGVAQSPRYKIIEKRQSVAFWCNPISGHATLYWYQQILGQGPKLLIQFQNNGVVDDSQLPKDRFSAERLKGVDSTLKIQPAKLEDSAVYLCASSLDRTEVFYEQYFGPGTRLTVT.

This clone was found once. The chain is built from TRBV6-1 and TRBJ1-2; 9 nucleotides align to TRBD1. Germline lookup yields CDR1 MNHNS and CDR2 SASEGT. V lost 6 bases, J lost 4 bases, and 6 bases stayed unmatched. The CDR3 covers 14 residues. CDR3 coding DNA: TGTGCCAGCAGGACGGACAGGGGCGGCTATGGCTACACCTTC. Translation gives CASRTDRGGYGYTF.